This T cell receptor beta chain was documented in a study of blood T cell repertoires in COVID-19. Background on the study: Both acute and convalescent COVID-19 samples were obtained from the United States, Italy and Spain. In each case, the material was cDNA or gDNA derived from T cells, B-cell-depleted T cells, or PBMCs.

In Cohort 3, a recovered donor had either two negative PCRs, clearance, or symptom resolution. The repertoire was sequenced with immunoSEQ multiplex PCR; TCRdb's copy has only in-frame clones and lacks some. The table shows about 380,000 clones, with approximately 89% occurring only once. Germline V lookup: CDR1 MNHEY, CDR2 SVGAGI. V was pared by 5 bases and J by 4 bases, with 3 bases of the junction left unmatched. This CDR3 region has 14 residues. The sequence was collected from a man aged 25-45 years who had recovered from COVID-19. The chain carries TRBV6-5 and TRBJ1-5; 9 nucleotides match TRBD1. Sequenced material: PBMCs or T cells enriched from blood (not recorded which). CDR3 amino acids: CASSPDRGNQPQHF. In DNA form, the CDR3 reads TGTGCCAGCAGTCCGGACAGGGGAAATCAGCCCCAGCATTTT.